One sample yielded the 26 T cell receptor beta chains listed below, sequenced in a study of blood T cell repertoires in COVID-19. Libraries were prepared by immunoSEQ multiplex PCR; TCRdb keeps only in-frame clonotypes and omits some of them. The sample includes just under 50,000 clones, 80% to 90% of them seen just once. What was sequenced was peripheral blood. The receptor set was obtained from a human donor in a cohort sampled during active COVID-19.

The chain has TRBV10-1 and TRBJ2-1; 8 bases map to TRBD1. This CDR3 contains 14 residues. Germline V gene lookup returns CDR1 WNHNN and CDR2 SYGVQD (reference sequence). Losses at the gene ends were 7 bases for V and 1 base for J; bases not matched to a gene: 3. CDR3 coding DNA: TGCGCCAGCACTAGGGACAGGTCCTACAATGAGCAGTTCTTC. Protein product: CASTRDRSYNEQFF.

For this clone: A junction end diverges from the germline sequence, so it may reflect a read error. The V gene is TRBV7-7, the J gene TRBJ2-3; 7 bases fit TRBD2. Per germline, CDR1 SSHAT and CDR2 FNYEAQ (reference sequence). The CDR3 contains 14 residues. CDR3: CASSQRENSDTQYF. The CDR3 region has the DNA TGTGCTAGCAGCCAGCGGGAAAATTCAGATACGCAGTATTTT.

The rearrangement uses TRBV19 and TRBJ2-7, with D tentatively TRBD2 (6 bases). The CDR3 is made up of 14 amino acids. V lost 5 bases to trimming and J lost 3 bases, with 14 bases between them. Germline CDR1 LNHDA, CDR2 SQIVND (reference sequence). CDR3 loop: CASSPGDWSYEQYF. CDR3 DNA: TGTGCCAGTAGTCCCGGGGACTGGAGCTACGAGCAGTACTTC.

This sequence joins TRBV28 and TRBJ2-4, with 7 bases that match TRBD1. This CDR3 has 17 residues. The junction had 9 bases not matched to a gene; V was cut back by 4 bases and J by 0 bases. Germline values: CDR1 MDHEN, CDR2 SYDVKM. This CDR3 reads CASSSSTGVLAKNIQYF. CDR3 coding DNA: TGTGCCAGCAGTTCCTCCACAGGGGTCCTAGCCAAAAACATTCAGTACTTC.

The chain uses TRBV7-2 and TRBJ1-3; D ambiguous. The CDR3 extends over 14 amino acids. The germline V and J ends were trimmed by 6 bases and 0 bases, with 9 bases remaining between them. Germline V lookup: CDR1 SGHTA, CDR2 FQGNSA. CDR3 sequence: CASSYDTSGNTIYF. The CDR3, as DNA: TGTGCCAGCAGTTACGACACCTCTGGAAACACCATATATTTT.

In DNA, the CDR3 is TGTGCCAGCAGTGGTGGACAGCATAGCAATCAGCCCCAGCATTTT. It yields the protein CASSGGQHSNQPQHF. The chain recombines TRBV6-6 with TRBJ1-5; D is possibly TRBD1 (6 bases). The germline gives CDR1 MNHNY, CDR2 SVGAGI (reference sequence). This CDR3 has 15 amino acids. With 5 bases removed from V and 0 bases from J, the gap between germline ends came to 11 bases.

The V and J genes are TRBV20-1 and TRBJ2-7; 7 positions agree with TRBD2. Germline lookup yields CDR1 DFQATT and CDR2 SNEGSKA (reference sequence). V dropped 3 bases and J dropped 3; count of bases not matched to a gene: 5. This CDR3 is 13 amino acids long. The CDR3 DNA follows: TGCAGTGCTAGTCGCCTAGCGGTCTACGAGCAGTACTTC. Protein sequence: CSASRLAVYEQYF.

V gene TRBV10-3 combines with J gene TRBJ2-1; 8 positions match TRBD2. The V gene's germline CDR1 is ENHRY and CDR2 SYGVKD. This CDR3 comprises 16 residues. J gave up 4 bases and V 6 bases, and 11 bases lay outside the gene matches. The CDR3 reads CAIRGAGDEGYNEQFF. The CDR3 nucleotides read TGTGCCATCAGAGGAGCGGGAGACGAAGGTTACAATGAGCAGTTCTTC.

The chain combines TRBV18 with TRBJ2-7; maybe TRBD1 (6 bases). The germline V gene has CDR1 KGHSH and CDR2 LQKENI. The CDR3 has 16 amino acids. Trimming left V 5 bases short and J 1 base short, with 18 bases between. In DNA, the CDR3 is TGTGCCAGCTCAACCATTAACAGGGCTGGATCCTACGAGCAGTACTTC. Translation gives CASSTINRAGSYEQYF. The whole variable domain, remainder taken from reference TRBV18 and TRBJ2-7, is NAGVMQNPRHLVRRRGQEARLRCSPMKGHSHVYWYRQLPEEGLKFMVYLQKENIIDESGMPKERFSAEFPKEGPSILRIQQVVRGDSAAYFCASSTINRAGSYEQYFGPGTRLTVT.

V gene TRBV3-1 (or the pseudogene TRBV3-2) combines with J gene TRBJ2-1; 7 bases line up with TRBD2. Trimming cost V 4 bases and J 13 bases; bases outside gene matches: 7. CDR3 size: 12 residues. Germline lookup yields CDR1 LGHDT and CDR2 YNNKEL (reference sequence). The CDR3 here is CASSLERDGQFF. The DNA of the CDR3 is TGTGCCAGCAGCCTTGAGCGGGACGGACAGTTCTTC.

The chain links TRBV5-8 to TRBJ2-7, with 7 bases aligning to TRBD2. Germline V lookup: CDR1 SGHTS, CDR2 YDEGEE. The V segment lost 4 bases and the J segment 3 bases; nucleotides outside the gene matches: 7. The CDR3 totals 14 residues. This chain's CDR3 is CASSPGGGNYEQYF. The DNA of the CDR3 is TGTGCCAGCAGCCCGGGAGGCGGGAACTACGAGCAGTACTTC.

This rearrangement joins TRBV10-3 to TRBJ1-3; D ambiguous. V was shortened by 7 bases and J by 0 bases, with 13 bases between the two germline ends. The CDR3 is 15 amino acids. Germline CDR1 is ENHRY and CDR2 is SYGVKD. CDR3 in amino acids: CAITGLGGSGNTIYF. The DNA of the CDR3 is TGTGCCATCACCGGCCTCGGCGGCTCTGGAAACACCATATATTTT.

The V call is TRBV5-8, the J call TRBJ2-1; 9 bases map to TRBD2. Trimming cost V 3 bases and J 10 bases; bases outside gene matches: 14. The CDR3 covers 16 residues. In germline, CDR1 is SGHTS, CDR2 YDEGEE. The CDR3 spells CASSSLHSGGAGEQFF. The CDR3 nucleotides are TGTGCCAGCAGCTCCCTCCATAGCGGGGGCGCGGGGGAGCAGTTCTTC. The full variable domain, rest sourced from reference TRBV5-8 and TRBJ2-1, is EAGVTQSPTHLIKTRGQQATLRCSPISGHTSVYWYQQALGLGLQFLLWYDEGEERNRGNFPPRFSGRQFPNYSSELNVNALELEDSALYLCASSSLHSGGAGEQFFGPGTRLTVL.

The chain has TRBV7-8 and TRBJ1-1; possible D gene TRBD1, 5 bases. The length of the CDR3 is 15 residues. Trimming cost V 0 bases and J 0 bases, with 8 bases left between them. Germline CDR1 SGHVS, CDR2 FQNEAQ. The CDR3 spells CASSLAGALNTEAFF. The CDR3 coding sequence is TGTGCCAGCAGCTTAGCAGGGGCCCTGAACACTGAAGCTTTCTTT.

The V call is TRBV6-5, the J call TRBJ2-1, with TRBD2 matching 12 bases. V gave up 5 bases and J gave up 7 bases; unmatched junction bases: 6. From germline, CDR1 is MNHEY and CDR2 SVGAGI. The CDR3 consists of 15 residues. The CDR3 is CASSRPLAGGNEQFF. The DNA for the CDR3 is TGTGCCAGCAGTCGGCCCCTAGCGGGGGGGAATGAGCAGTTCTTC.

The genes are TRBV24-1 and TRBJ2-2, with D possibly matching TRBD2 (6 bases). V dropped 2 bases and J dropped 0 bases, with 9 bases sitting between them. Germline CDR1 KGHDR, CDR2 SFDVKD. The CDR3 has 16 amino acids. This CDR3 reads CATSDYGTPNTGELFF. The CDR3 region has the DNA TGTGCCACCAGTGATTACGGGACTCCGAACACCGGGGAGCTGTTTTTT.

As for this clone: The identical CDR3 is also encoded by other nucleotide sequences in the sample. V and J are TRBV7-3 and TRBJ1-1; unclear D gene. The CDR3 has 14 residues. V was trimmed by 2 bases and J by 0 bases, leaving 7 bases between them. CDR1 SGHTA and CDR2 FQGTGA come from the germline V gene. In nucleotides, the CDR3 is TGTGCCAGCAGCTTAGACACCCTGAACACTGAAGCTTTCTTT. The encoded protein is CASSLDTLNTEAFF.

The V and J genes are TRBV5-1 and TRBJ1-4; 8 nucleotides match TRBD1. CDR1 and CDR2 from the germline V gene are SGHRS and YFSETQ. Germline trimming cut 3 bases from V and 0 bases from J; bases unmatched to any gene: 7. The CDR3 sequence is 17 residues long. In DNA, the CDR3 is TGCGCCAGCAGCTCCCACGTCAGGGGGCCAACTAATGAAAAACTGTTTTTT. It yields the protein CASSSHVRGPTNEKLFF.

V is TRBV4-1 and J is TRBJ1-4; D remains unclear. The CDR3 has 13 amino acids. V was shortened by 4 bases and J by 4 bases, with 7 bases between the two germline ends. Germline loops: CDR1 MGHRA, CDR2 YSYEKL. The CDR3: CASSPRSNEKLFF. In DNA form, the CDR3 reads TGCGCCAGCAGCCCCCGGAGTAATGAAAAACTGTTTTTT.

V is TRBV18 and J is TRBJ1-5; TRBD1 matches at 9 bases. V shed 2 bases and J 3 bases; nucleotides not matched to a gene: 5. CDR3 length: 16 amino acids. Germline values: CDR1 KGHSH, CDR2 LQKENI. The CDR3 is CASSPGTGISNQPQHF. CDR3 nucleotide sequence: TGTGCCAGCTCACCAGGGACAGGGATTTCCAATCAGCCCCAGCATTTT.

This chain links TRBV6-5 with TRBJ2-1; TRBD2 aligns across 11 bases. J lost 6 bases, V lost 0 bases, and 4 bases had no gene match. Looked up from germline, CDR1 is MNHEY and CDR2 is SVGAGI. CDR3 length: 16 residues. CDR3 residues: CASSYSSGRAVNEQFF. The CDR3 DNA is TGTGCCAGCAGTTACTCTAGCGGGAGGGCCGTCAATGAGCAGTTCTTC.

V and J are TRBV5-4 and TRBJ1-2; 7 bases line up with TRBD1. The CDR3 loop spans 15 amino acids. Trimming removed 3 bases from V and 6 bases from J; junction bases left unmatched: 11. Germline assignment: CDR1 SGHNT and CDR2 YYREEE (reference sequence). The CDR3 here is CASSSGPGQPNGYTF. CDR3 DNA: TGTGCCAGCAGCTCAGGCCCGGGACAGCCCAATGGCTACACCTTC.

This chain links TRBV28 with TRBJ1-5, with 8 bases fitting TRBD1. J lost 6 bases, V lost 5 bases, and 12 bases had no gene match. Germline V gene lookup returns CDR1 MDHEN and CDR2 SYDVKM. The CDR3 has 16 amino acids. This CDR3 reads CASSQPGQARGQPQHF. DNA of the CDR3: TGTGCCAGCAGTCAACCGGGACAGGCTCGAGGTCAGCCCCAGCATTTT.

In this sample, this clone turned up once. The V gene is TRBV30, the J gene TRBJ1-1; D is unclear. V lost 3 bases and J 5 bases, leaving 13 bases between the germline ends. The CDR3 is 13 amino acids. The germline V gene has CDR1 GTSNPN and CDR2 SVGIG (reference sequence). The CDR3 nucleotides are TGTGCCTGGAGACCGGGCCGAGGGACTGAAGCTTTCTTT. It codes for CAWRPGRGTEAFF.

J is TRBJ1-2 and V is TRBV5-1; no reliable D call. Germline loops: CDR1 SGHRS, CDR2 YFSETQ. Trimming shortened V by 0 bases and J by 4 bases, and 10 bases separated the two germline ends. This CDR3 spans 14 amino acids. DNA of the CDR3: TGCGCCAGCAGCTTGGCCGAGGGTGCCTATGGCTACACCTTC. It codes for CASSLAEGAYGYTF.

The CDR3 DNA follows: TGTGCCAGCAGCTTGAGGGACAGGCAGAACTATGGCTACACCTTC. As protein: CASSLRDRQNYGYTF. The chain couples TRBV5-6 to TRBJ1-2; 8 nucleotides agree with TRBD1. Germline V CDR1 and CDR2: SGHDT, YYEEEE. The CDR3 contains 15 residues. Germline trimming cut 1 base from V and 2 bases from J; bases unmatched to any gene: 4.